This passage covers 28 T cell receptor beta chains from one sample sequenced in a study of CD8 T cells in ankylosing spondylitis. Study results and caveats: The study identified a TCR beta motif of several highly homologous variants that appeared characteristic of ankylosing spondylitis blood.

Their recognized antigens are unknown. Each CDR3 protein is one row after TCRdb ran MiXCR on the 5' RACE reads. This table holds around 770,000 distinct CDR3 sequences, under 20% found once. Sequenced sample: blood, either unsorted or a sorted T cell fraction (not recorded which). These TCRs come from a male donor with ankylosing spondylitis.

This clonotype was seen many times. The chain recombines TRBV12-3 or TRBV12-4 with TRBJ2-7; tentative D call: TRBD1 (6 bases). This CDR3 is built from 15 residues. The V and J ends lost 6 bases and 0 bases respectively, with 15 bases between them. This chain's CDR3 is CASSSGTLSSYEQYF. CDR3 nucleotides: TGTGCCAGCAGCTCTGGGACACTTAGCTCCTACGAGCAGTACTTC.

The table lists this clonotype with a few counts. J is TRBJ2-5 and V is TRBV20-1, with 10 bases matching TRBD1. This CDR3 comprises 15 residues. The J segment lost 4 bases and the V segment lost 6 bases, leaving 11 bases of the junction unmatched. Germline V gene lookup returns CDR1 DFQATT and CDR2 SNEGSKA (reference sequence). The CDR3 reads CSARRQGASRETQYF. In DNA, the CDR3 is TGCAGTGCCCGCCGACAGGGGGCTAGTCGAGAGACCCAGTACTTC.

The CDR3 loop reads CASKSTRGGTHKYNEQFF. The CDR3 DNA reads TGTGCCAGCAAATCAACCAGGGGCGGGACCCATAAGTACAATGAGCAGTTCTTC. The chain has TRBV4-2 and TRBJ2-1; D may match TRBD1 or TRBD2 (6 bases each). The CDR3 contains 18 residues. The V end was cut by 7 bases, the J end by 4 bases, with 26 bases between. Per germline, CDR1 LGHNA and CDR2 YNFKEQ.

V is TRBV2 and J is TRBJ1-5; 7 positions match TRBD1. This CDR3 contains 17 residues. CDR1 and CDR2 from the germline V gene are SNHLY and FYNNEI. V lost 5 bases and J lost 4; bases outside the gene matches: 14. In nucleotides, the CDR3 is TGTGCCAGCAGTACTTCCTCTGACAGGGTAGAGAATCAGCCCCAGCATTTT. The encoded protein is CASSTSSDRVENQPQHF.

A few counts support this clonotype. Written as DNA, the CDR3 is TGTGCCAGCAGGGTCGTTAGCAATCAGCCCCAGCATTTT. Protein product: CASRVVSNQPQHF. This chain links TRBV6-1 with TRBJ1-5, with D uncertain. Germline CDR1 MNHNS, CDR2 SASEGT. The length of the CDR3 is 13 residues. V shed 6 bases and J shed 0 bases, with 6 bases lying between them.

This clonotype has just a few counts. This chain joins TRBV9 and TRBJ2-5, with 9 nucleotides matching TRBD2. V was pared by 0 bases and J by 5 bases, with 8 bases of the junction left unmatched. Germline V gives CDR1 SGDLS, CDR2 YYNGEE. There are 16 residues in the CDR3. The CDR3 coding sequence is TGTGCCAGCAGCGTAGGGGTAGCGGGAGACGACGAGACCCAGTACTTC. It is translated as CASSVGVAGDDETQYF.

This clonotype was observed many times. The chain combines TRBV20-1 with TRBJ2-5, with a weak D call TRBD2 (7 bases). Germline CDR1 is DFQATT and CDR2 is SNEGSKA (reference sequence). V was shortened by 6 bases and J by 4 bases, with 12 bases between the two germline ends. This CDR3 region has 12 residues. The CDR3 loop reads CSAGGGRETQYF. The CDR3 region has the DNA TGCAGTGCAGGGGGGGGACGAGAGACCCAGTACTTC.

The chain has TRBV4-1 and TRBJ1-1; D is unclear. Germline CDR1 reads MGHRA; CDR2 reads YSYEKL. The CDR3 is 17 residues long. The V end was cut by 1 base, the J end by 5 bases, with 20 bases between. CDR3 DNA: TGCGCCAGCAGCCAAGTTATAGGGAAGGGATCGGGGACTGAAGCTTTCTTT. It specifies CASSQVIGKGSGTEAFF.

The chain carries TRBV4-3 and TRBJ2-1; TRBD2 aligns across 7 bases. CDR3 length: 19 amino acids. Germline values: CDR1 LGHNA, CDR2 YSLEER. With V trimmed by 1 base and J by 0 bases, 12 bases remained unmatched. Here the CDR3 reads CASSQGVPSGESSYNEQFF. CDR3 sequence (DNA): TGCGCCAGCAGCCAAGGGGTTCCTAGCGGAGAAAGCTCCTACAATGAGCAGTTCTTC.

The chain links TRBV28 to TRBJ2-7; TRBD1 matches at 10 bases. This CDR3 is built from 18 residues. V trimming: 6 bases; J trimming: 1 base; junction bases outside the gene matches: 15. In germline, CDR1 is MDHEN, CDR2 SYDVKM. The CDR3, as DNA: TGTGCCAGCAGCCCGGCTGGGCGACAGGGGGCAGGGTCCTACGAGCAGTACTTC. Translated: CASSPAGRQGAGSYEQYF. Looking up the rest from reference TRBV28 and TRBJ2-7 gives the full variable domain: DVKVTQSSRYLVKRTGEKVFLECVQDMDHENMFWYRQDPGLGLRLIYFSYDVKMKEKGDIPEGYSVSREKKERFSLILESASTNQTSMYLCASSPAGRQGAGSYEQYFGPGTRLTVT.

This chain links TRBV20-1 with TRBJ1-5, with TRBD1 identical over 9 bases. The CDR3 runs 16 residues. Germline values: CDR1 DFQATT, CDR2 SNEGSKA (reference sequence). V gave up 1 base and J gave up 7 bases; unmatched junction bases: 11. Here the CDR3 reads CSARGSGQGVGQPQHF. CDR3 DNA sequence: TGCAGTGCTAGAGGCTCGGGACAGGGTGTCGGGCAGCCCCAGCATTTT.

The chain recombines TRBV20-1 with TRBJ2-7; TRBD2 aligns across 10 bases. V trimming: 7 bases; J trimming: 4 bases; junction bases outside the gene matches: 4. Germline V gene sequence: CDR1 DFQATT, CDR2 SNEGSKA (reference sequence). This CDR3 spans 12 amino acids. The CDR3 protein is CSGRLAGYEQYF. The CDR3, as DNA: TGCAGTGGACGACTAGCGGGTTACGAGCAGTACTTC.

This clonotype has just a few counts. The chain recombines TRBV3-1 with TRBJ2-2; TRBD2 might be the D (5 bases). Between the trimmed V and J ends, which lost 4 bases and 6 bases, there was a span of 9 bases. Germline V CDR1 and CDR2: LGHDT, YNNKEL (reference sequence). The CDR3 sequence is 13 residues long. The CDR3 reads CASSPTRSGELFF. The DNA for the CDR3 is TGTGCCAGCAGCCCTACTAGATCCGGGGAGCTGTTTTTT.

This clonotype occurred a few times. The chain carries TRBV12-3 or TRBV12-4 and TRBJ2-1; D gene uncertain. The CDR3 has 13 residues. V gave up 4 bases and J gave up 5 bases, with 9 bases separating them. The CDR3 is CASSSETDNEQFF. In DNA, the CDR3 is TGTGCCAGCAGTTCCGAGACTGACAATGAGCAGTTCTTC.

A few counts support this clonotype. The chain links TRBV5-1 to TRBJ2-3; 9 nucleotides align to TRBD2. The CDR3 spans 15 residues. J was trimmed by 1 base and V by 7 bases; bases with no gene match: 7. Germline-derived CDR1 and CDR2 are SGHRS and YFSETQ. CDR3 in amino acids: CASHRRTSGTDTQYF. The DNA for the CDR3 is TGCGCCAGCCACCGGAGGACTAGCGGCACAGATACGCAGTATTTT.

This clonotype showed up just a few times. The chain couples TRBV7-3 to TRBJ1-1; no definite D call. There are 17 residues in the CDR3. Germline lookup yields CDR1 SGHTA and CDR2 FQGTGA. The V end lost 0 bases, the J end lost 9 bases, and 23 bases lay between the germline ends. The CDR3: CASSLTRRQGLSSQAFF. In nucleotides, the CDR3 is TGTGCCAGCAGCTTAACACGCCGACAAGGGCTATCCTCCCAAGCTTTCTTT.

This chain joins TRBV28 and TRBJ2-7, with 9 bases fitting TRBD2. This CDR3 has 17 amino acids. With 4 bases clipped from V and 4 bases from J, the junction kept 14 bases outside the gene matches. The germline CDR1 and CDR2 sequences are MDHEN and SYDVKM. The CDR3 is CASSSWGGRALRYEQYF. CDR3 DNA: TGTGCCAGCAGTTCCTGGGGCGGGAGGGCCCTCCGGTACGAGCAGTACTTC.

This clonotype was detected many times. This sequence joins TRBV7-9 and TRBJ2-1; 9 bases are shared with TRBD1. The ends lost 1 base at V and 10 bases at J; junction bases unmatched: 5. Germline V gene lookup returns CDR1 SEHNR and CDR2 FQNEAQ (reference sequence). This CDR3 region has 14 residues. CDR3 coding DNA: TGTGCCAGCAGCTTAGGACAGGGGGGACCCGAGCAGTTCTTC. It yields the protein CASSLGQGGPEQFF.

CDR3: CASSQGRDGGLTQYF. The CDR3 nucleotides are TGCGCCAGCAGCCAAGGGAGAGACGGGGGCTTGACGCAGTATTTT. The J gene is TRBJ2-3, the V gene TRBV4-1; either TRBD1 or TRBD2 may supply D (6 bases each). The germline CDR1 and CDR2 sequences are MGHRA and YSYEKL. The CDR3 is 15 residues long. Trimming pared 1 base from V and 9 bases from J, leaving 17 bases between.

The V gene is TRBV4-2, the J gene TRBJ2-7; 11 bases fit TRBD1. V lost 2 bases and J lost 6; bases outside the gene matches: 12. Germline V CDR1 and CDR2: LGHNA, YNFKEQ. The CDR3 covers 17 residues. The CDR3 DNA reads as TGTGCCAGCAGCCAATCATCCGGAGGACAGGGGGCGGCCGAGCAGTACTTC. This gives the protein CASSQSSGGQGAAEQYF.

This clonotype was detected many times. V usage is TRBV6-1 and J usage is TRBJ1-6; unclear D gene. This CDR3 spans 15 amino acids. Per the germline V gene, CDR1 is MNHNS and CDR2 is SASEGT. Trimming removed 6 bases from V and 0 bases from J, with 9 bases in between. CDR3 bases: TGTGCCAGCAGCCCCAGAGGCTCCTATAATTCACCCCTCCACTTT. Its protein product is CASSPRGSYNSPLHF.

This clonotype showed up many times. The rearrangement joins TRBV29-1 to TRBJ2-5; the D gene is possibly TRBD1 (6 bases). V was clipped by 0 bases and J by 6 bases, with 8 bases between them. Per the germline V gene, CDR1 is SQVTM and CDR2 is ANQGSEA. The CDR3 extends over 12 amino acids. CDR3 DNA: TGCAGCGTTGAAGACTGGGGGCAGACCCAGTACTTC. This translates into CSVEDWGQTQYF. Variable domain in full (rest from reference TRBV29-1 and TRBJ2-5): SAVISQKPSRDICQRGTSLTIQCQVDSQVTMMFWYRQQPGQSLTLIATANQGSEATYESGFVIDKFPISRPNLTFSTLTVSNMSPEDSSIYLCSVEDWGQTQYFGPGTRLLVL.

The chain is built from TRBV4-2 and TRBJ1-2, with TRBD1 matching 7 bases. The CDR3 is made up of 15 amino acids. V was pared by 5 bases and J by 10 bases, with 16 bases of the junction left unmatched. Germline-derived CDR1 and CDR2 are LGHNA and YNFKEQ. CDR3 sequence reads: CASSTEQGQLDSYTF. CDR3 bases: TGTGCCAGCAGCACGGAACAGGGACAGCTGGATTCCTACACCTTC.

The rearrangement uses TRBV11-2 and TRBJ1-4, with TRBD1 as a possible D gene (5 bases). The CDR3 has 15 residues. Germline-derived CDR1 and CDR2 are SGHAT and FQNNGV. The V end lost 5 bases, the J end lost 5 bases, and 15 bases lay between the germline ends. The DNA for the CDR3 is TGTGCCAGCAGCCCCACCGGGGACCTAAATGAAAAACTGTTTTTT. It translates to CASSPTGDLNEKLFF.

The genes are TRBV6-5 and TRBJ2-5; the D is unclear. Between the trimmed V and J ends, which lost 2 bases and 6 bases, there was a span of 7 bases. CDR1 is MNHEY and CDR2 is SVGAGI in the germline V gene. This CDR3 has 12 amino acids. CDR3 DNA: TGTGCCAGCAGTTACGCCGGGCAGACCCAGTACTTC. Translated, it gives CASSYAGQTQYF.

This rearrangement joins TRBV9 to TRBJ2-5; TRBD2 agrees at 14 bases. Germline values: CDR1 SGDLS, CDR2 YYNGEE. V shed 3 bases, J shed 1 base, and the junction held 5 bases outside the gene matches. This CDR3 comprises 17 residues. CDR3 protein: CASSARGLAGGQETQYF. DNA for the CDR3: TGTGCCAGCAGCGCTCGCGGACTAGCGGGAGGCCAAGAGACCCAGTACTTC.

This clonotype has a handful of counts. The chain is built from TRBV24-1 and TRBJ2-5, with 10 nucleotides matching TRBD1. The CDR3 contains 13 residues. With V trimmed by 9 bases and J by 4 bases, 4 bases remained unmatched. Germline CDR1 reads KGHDR; CDR2 reads SFDVKD. The CDR3 nucleotides are TGTGCCACCGGGACAGGGGCAGGAGAGACCCAGTACTTC. It is translated as CATGTGAGETQYF.

The V and J genes are TRBV5-1 and TRBJ2-1; 11 nucleotides agree with TRBD2. The V gene's germline CDR1 is SGHRS and CDR2 YFSETQ. This CDR3 is built from 19 residues. J was trimmed by 8 bases and V by 4 bases; bases with no gene match: 20. CDR3 DNA sequence: TGCGCCAGCAGCCAACCGGGACTAGCGGCACAGTACCCTGGCGATGAGCAGTTCTTC. The encoded protein is CASSQPGLAAQYPGDEQFF.